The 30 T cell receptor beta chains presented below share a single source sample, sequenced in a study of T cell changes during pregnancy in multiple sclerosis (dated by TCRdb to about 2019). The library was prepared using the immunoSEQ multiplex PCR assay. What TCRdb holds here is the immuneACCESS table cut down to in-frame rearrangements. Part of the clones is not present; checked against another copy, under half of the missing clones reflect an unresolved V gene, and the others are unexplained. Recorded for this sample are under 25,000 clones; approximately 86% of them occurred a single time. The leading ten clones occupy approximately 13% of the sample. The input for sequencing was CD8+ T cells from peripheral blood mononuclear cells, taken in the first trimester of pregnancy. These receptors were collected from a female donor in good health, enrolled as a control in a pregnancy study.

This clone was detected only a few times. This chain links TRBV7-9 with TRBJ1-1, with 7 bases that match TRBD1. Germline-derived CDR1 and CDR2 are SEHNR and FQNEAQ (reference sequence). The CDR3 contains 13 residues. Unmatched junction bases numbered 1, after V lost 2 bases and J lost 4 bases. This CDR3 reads CASSLWDSTEAFF. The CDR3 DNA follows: TGTGCCAGCAGCTTATGGGACAGCACTGAAGCTTTCTTT.

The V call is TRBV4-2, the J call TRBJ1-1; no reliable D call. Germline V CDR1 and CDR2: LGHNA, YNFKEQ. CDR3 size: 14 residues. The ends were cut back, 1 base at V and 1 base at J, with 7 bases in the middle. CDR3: CASSQVSGNTEAFF. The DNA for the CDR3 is TGTGCCAGCAGCCAAGTCTCGGGGAACACTGAAGCTTTCTTT.

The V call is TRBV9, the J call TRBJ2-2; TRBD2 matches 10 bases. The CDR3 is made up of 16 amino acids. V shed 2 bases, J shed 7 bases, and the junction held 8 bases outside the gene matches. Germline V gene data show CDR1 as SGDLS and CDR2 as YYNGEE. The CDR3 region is CASSVLAGAPGGELFF. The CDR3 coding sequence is TGTGCCAGCAGCGTGCTAGCGGGGGCCCCTGGCGGGGAGCTGTTTTTT.

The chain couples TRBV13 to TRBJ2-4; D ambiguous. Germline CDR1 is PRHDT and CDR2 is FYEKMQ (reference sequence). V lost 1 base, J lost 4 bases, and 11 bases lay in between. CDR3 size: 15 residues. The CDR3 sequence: CASSLAPGPKNIQYF. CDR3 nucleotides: TGTGCCAGCAGCTTAGCGCCCGGTCCTAAAAACATTCAGTACTTC.

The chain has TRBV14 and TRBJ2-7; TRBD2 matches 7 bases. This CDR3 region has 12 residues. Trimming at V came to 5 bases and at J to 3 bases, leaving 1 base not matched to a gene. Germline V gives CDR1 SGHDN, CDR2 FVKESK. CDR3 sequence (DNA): TGTGCCAGCAGCTGGGGGGGCTACGAGCAGTACTTC. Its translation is CASSWGGYEQYF.

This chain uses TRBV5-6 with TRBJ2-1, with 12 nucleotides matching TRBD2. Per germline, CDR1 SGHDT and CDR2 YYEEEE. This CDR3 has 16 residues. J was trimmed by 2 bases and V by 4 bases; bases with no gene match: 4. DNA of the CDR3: TGTGCCAGCAGCGAGGGGACTAGCGGGCCCTACAATGAGCAGTTCTTC. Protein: CASSEGTSGPYNEQFF.

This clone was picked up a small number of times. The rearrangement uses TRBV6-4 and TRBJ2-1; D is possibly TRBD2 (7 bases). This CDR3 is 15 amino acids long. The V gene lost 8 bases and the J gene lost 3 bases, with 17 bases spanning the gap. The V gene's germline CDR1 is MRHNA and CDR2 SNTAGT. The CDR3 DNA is TGTGCCAGCTCAGTCAAGGGGGAGGGCTACAATGAGCAGTTCTTC. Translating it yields CASSVKGEGYNEQFF.

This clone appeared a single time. CDR3 sequence: CASSQEPPEFYNEQFF. CDR3 sequence (DNA): TGCGCCAGCAGCCAAGAACCCCCGGAGTTTTACAATGAGCAGTTCTTC. This rearrangement joins TRBV4-1 to TRBJ2-1; D remains ambiguous. From germline, CDR1 is MGHRA and CDR2 YSYEKL. The CDR3 runs to 16 residues. Trimming took 0 bases from V and 4 from J, leaving 13 bases between them.

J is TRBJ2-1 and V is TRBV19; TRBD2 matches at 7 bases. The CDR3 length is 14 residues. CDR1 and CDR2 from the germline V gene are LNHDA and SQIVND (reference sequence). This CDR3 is CASGGSGSYNEQFF. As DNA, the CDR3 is TGTGCGAGCGGCGGGAGCGGTTCCTACAATGAGCAGTTCTTC. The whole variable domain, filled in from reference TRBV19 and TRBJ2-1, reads DGGITQSPKYLFRKEGQNVTLSCEQNLNHDAMYWYRQDPGQGLRLIYYSQIVNDFQKGDIAEGYSVSREKKESFPLTVTSAQKNPTAFYLCASGGSGSYNEQFFGPGTRLTVL.

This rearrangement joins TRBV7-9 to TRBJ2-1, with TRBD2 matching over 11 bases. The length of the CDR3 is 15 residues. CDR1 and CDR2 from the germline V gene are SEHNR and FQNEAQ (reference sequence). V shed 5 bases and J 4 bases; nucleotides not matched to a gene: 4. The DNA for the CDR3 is TGTGCCAGCAGCGAACTAGCGGGGGCGTACAATGAGCAGTTCTTC. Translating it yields CASSELAGAYNEQFF.

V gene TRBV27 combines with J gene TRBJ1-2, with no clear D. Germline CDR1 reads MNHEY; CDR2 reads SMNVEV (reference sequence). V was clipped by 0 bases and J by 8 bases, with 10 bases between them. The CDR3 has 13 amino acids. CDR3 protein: CASSLSRQQGYTF. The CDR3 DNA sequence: TGTGCCAGCAGTTTATCGAGGCAGCAGGGCTACACCTTC.

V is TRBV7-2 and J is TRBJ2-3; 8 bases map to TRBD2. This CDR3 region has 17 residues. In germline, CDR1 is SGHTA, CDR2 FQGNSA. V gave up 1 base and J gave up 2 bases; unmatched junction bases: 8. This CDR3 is CASSLGSSGLHTDTQYF. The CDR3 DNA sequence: TGTGCCAGCAGCTTAGGGTCTAGCGGGTTACACACAGATACGCAGTATTTT.

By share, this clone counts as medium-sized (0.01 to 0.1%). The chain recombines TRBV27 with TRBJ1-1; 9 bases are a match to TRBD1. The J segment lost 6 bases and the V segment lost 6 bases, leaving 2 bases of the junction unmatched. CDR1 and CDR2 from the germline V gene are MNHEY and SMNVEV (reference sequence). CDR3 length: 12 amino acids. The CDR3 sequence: CASSTGGPEAFF. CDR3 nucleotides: TGTGCCAGCAGCACAGGGGGCCCTGAAGCTTTCTTT.

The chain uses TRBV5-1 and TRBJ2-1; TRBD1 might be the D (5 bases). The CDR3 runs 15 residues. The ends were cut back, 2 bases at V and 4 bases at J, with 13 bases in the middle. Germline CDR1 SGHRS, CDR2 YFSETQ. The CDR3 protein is CASSFLQGLYNEQFF. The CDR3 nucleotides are TGCGCCAGCAGCTTCCTCCAGGGTTTGTACAATGAGCAGTTCTTC.

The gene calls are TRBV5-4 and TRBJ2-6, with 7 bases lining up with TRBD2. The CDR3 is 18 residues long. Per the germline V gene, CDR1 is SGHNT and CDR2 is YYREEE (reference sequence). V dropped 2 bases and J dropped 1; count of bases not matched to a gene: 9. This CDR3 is CASSFPPTSESGANVLTF. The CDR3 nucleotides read TGTGCCAGCAGCTTCCCCCCTACTAGCGAATCTGGGGCCAACGTCCTGACTTTC. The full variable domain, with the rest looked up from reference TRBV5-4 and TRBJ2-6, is ETGVTQSPTHLIKTRGQQVTLRCSSQSGHNTVSWYQQALGQGPQFIFQYYREEENGRGNFPPRFSGLQFPNYSSELNVNALELDDSALYLCASSFPPTSESGANVLTFGAGSRLTVL.

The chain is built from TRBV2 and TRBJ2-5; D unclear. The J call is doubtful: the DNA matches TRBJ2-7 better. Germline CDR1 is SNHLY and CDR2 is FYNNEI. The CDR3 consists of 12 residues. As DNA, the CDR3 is TGTGCCAGCAGTGACACCCCCTACGAGCAGTACTTC. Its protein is CASSDTPYEQYF.

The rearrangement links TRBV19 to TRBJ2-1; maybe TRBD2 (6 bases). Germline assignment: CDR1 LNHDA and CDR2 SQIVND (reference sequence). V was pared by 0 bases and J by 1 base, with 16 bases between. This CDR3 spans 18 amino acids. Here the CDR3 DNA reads TGTGCCAGTAGTATAGATCGGCAGGGAGGACTATCCTACAATGAGCAGTTCTTC. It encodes CASSIDRQGGLSYNEQFF.

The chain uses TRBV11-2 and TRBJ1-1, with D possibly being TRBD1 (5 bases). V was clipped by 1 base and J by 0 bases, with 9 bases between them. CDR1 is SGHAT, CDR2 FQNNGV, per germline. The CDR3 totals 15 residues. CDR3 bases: TGTGCCAGCAGCTTAGTTCCAGGGCTGAACACTGAAGCTTTCTTT. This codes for CASSLVPGLNTEAFF.

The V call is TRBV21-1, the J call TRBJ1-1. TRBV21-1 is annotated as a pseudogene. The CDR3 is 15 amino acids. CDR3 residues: CASSKALSGGAEAFF. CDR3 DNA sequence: TGTGCCAGCAGCAAAGCGCTGTCGGGGGGGGCTGAAGCTTTCTTT.

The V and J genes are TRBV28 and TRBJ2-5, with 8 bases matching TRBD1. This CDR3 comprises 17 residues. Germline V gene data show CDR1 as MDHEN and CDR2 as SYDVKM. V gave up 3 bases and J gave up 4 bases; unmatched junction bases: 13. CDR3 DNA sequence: TGTGCCAGCAGTTTGTACACCCAGGGGGCATGGGGAGAGACCCAGTACTTC. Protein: CASSLYTQGAWGETQYF.

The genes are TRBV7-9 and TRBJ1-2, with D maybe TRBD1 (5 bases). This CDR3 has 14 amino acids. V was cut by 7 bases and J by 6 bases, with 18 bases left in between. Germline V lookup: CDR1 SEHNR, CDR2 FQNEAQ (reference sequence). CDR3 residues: CASTRADRGDGYTF. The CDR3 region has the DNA TGTGCCAGCACTCGGGCCGACCGGGGGGATGGCTACACCTTC.

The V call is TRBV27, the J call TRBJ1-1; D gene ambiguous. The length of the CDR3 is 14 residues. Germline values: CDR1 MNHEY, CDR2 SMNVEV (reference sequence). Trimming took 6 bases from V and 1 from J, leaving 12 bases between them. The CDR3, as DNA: TGTGCCAGCAGCCCCGGACTGACGAACACTGAAGCTTTCTTT. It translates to CASSPGLTNTEAFF.

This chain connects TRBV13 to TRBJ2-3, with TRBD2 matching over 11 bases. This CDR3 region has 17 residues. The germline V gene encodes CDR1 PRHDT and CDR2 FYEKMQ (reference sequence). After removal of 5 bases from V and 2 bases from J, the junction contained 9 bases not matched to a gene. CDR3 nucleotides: TGTGCCAGCAGCACCCGACTAGCGGGGATGAACACAGATACGCAGTATTTT. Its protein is CASSTRLAGMNTDTQYF.

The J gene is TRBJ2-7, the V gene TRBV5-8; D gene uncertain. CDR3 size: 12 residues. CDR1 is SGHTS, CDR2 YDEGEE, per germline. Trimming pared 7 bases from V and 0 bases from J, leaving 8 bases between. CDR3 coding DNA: TGTGCCAGCGACTTGTTCTCCTACGAGCAGTACTTC. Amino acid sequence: CASDLFSYEQYF.

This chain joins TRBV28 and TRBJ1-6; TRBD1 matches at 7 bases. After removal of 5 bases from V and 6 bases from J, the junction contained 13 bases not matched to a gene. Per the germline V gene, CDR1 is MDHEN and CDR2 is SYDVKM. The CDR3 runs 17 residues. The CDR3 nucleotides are TGTGCCAGCAGTCAACCCTTCGACAGGGCGAGTAATTCACCCCTCCACTTT. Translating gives CASSQPFDRASNSPLHF.

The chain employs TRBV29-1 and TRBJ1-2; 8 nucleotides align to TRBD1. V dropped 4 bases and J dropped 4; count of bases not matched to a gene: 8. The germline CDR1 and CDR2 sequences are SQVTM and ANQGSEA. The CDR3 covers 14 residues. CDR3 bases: TGCAGCGTTGTCAATGGACAGGGCGGCTATGGCTACACCTTC. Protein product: CSVVNGQGGYGYTF.

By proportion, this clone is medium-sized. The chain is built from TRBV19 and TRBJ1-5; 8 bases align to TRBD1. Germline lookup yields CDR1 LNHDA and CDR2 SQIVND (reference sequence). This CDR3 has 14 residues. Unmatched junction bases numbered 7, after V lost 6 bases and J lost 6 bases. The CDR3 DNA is TGTGCCAGTAGCCAGGGACAGGAGGCTCAGCCCCAGCATTTT. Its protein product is CASSQGQEAQPQHF.

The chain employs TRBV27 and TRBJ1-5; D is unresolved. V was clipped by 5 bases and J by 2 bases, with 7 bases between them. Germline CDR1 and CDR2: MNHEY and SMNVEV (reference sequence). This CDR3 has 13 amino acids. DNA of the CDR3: TGTGCCAGCAGTCCCCTTGGCAATCAGCCCCAGCATTTT. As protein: CASSPLGNQPQHF.

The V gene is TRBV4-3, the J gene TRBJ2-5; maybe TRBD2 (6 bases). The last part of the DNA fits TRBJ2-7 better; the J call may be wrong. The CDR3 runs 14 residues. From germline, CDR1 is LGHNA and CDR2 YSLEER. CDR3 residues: CASSRTGGTYEQYF. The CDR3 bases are TGCGCCAGCAGCCGGACCGGGGGAACCTACGAGCAGTACTTC.

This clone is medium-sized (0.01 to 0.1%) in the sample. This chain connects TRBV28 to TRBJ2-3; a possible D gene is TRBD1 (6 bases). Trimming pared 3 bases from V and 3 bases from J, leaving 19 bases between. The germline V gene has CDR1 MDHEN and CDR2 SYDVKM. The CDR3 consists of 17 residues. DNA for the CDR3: TGTGCCAGCAGTTTTATCCGGTCGGACAGCTTAACAGATACGCAGTATTTT. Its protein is CASSFIRSDSLTDTQYF. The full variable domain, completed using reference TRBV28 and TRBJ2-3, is DVKVTQSSRYLVKRTGEKVFLECVQDMDHENMFWYRQDPGLGLRLIYFSYDVKMKEKGDIPEGYSVSREKKERFSLILESASTNQTSMYLCASSFIRSDSLTDTQYFGPGTRLTVL.